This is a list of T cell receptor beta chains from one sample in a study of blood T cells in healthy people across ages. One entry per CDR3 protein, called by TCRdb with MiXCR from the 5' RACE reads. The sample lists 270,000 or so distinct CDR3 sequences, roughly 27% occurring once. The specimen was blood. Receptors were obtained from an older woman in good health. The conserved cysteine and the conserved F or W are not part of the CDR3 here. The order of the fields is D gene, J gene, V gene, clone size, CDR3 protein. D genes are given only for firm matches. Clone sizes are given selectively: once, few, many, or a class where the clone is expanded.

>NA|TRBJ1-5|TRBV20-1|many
SAIGTGLGQPQH
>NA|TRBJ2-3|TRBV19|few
ASGNAGGDTQY
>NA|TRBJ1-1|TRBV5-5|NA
ASSLLTLNTEAF
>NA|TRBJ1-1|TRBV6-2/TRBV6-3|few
ASTPATNTEAF
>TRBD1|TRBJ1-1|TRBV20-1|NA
SASGTGGIHEAF
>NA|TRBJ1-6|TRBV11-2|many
ASSPSSYNSPLH
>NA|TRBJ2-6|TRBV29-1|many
SVLRVSSGANVLT
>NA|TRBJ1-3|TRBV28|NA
ASSTPEGDKSTIY
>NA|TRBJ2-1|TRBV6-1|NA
ASKVGGRSTSYNEQF
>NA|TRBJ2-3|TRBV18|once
ASSPTESTDTQY
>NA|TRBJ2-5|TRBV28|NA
ASSPLGPGQETQY
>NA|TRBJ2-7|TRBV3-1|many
ASSQLSYEQY
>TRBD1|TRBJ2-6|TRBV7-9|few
ATRDRDSGANVLT
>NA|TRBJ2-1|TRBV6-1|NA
ASSEQGRSYNEQF
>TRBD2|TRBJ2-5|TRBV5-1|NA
ASSLVDGRDLKTQY
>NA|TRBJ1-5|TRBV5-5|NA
ASSSSSDLPQH
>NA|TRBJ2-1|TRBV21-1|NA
ASSRGTSSYEQF
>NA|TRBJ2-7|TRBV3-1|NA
ASSPSERGSRGEQY
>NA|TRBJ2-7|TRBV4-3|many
ASSREAEPFYEQY
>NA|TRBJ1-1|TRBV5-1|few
ASSLDTGAGTEAF
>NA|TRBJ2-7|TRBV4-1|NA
ASSQTAMGYYEQY
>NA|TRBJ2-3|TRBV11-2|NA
ASSGHRSTDTQY
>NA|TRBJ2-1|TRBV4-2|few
ASSQDGRGAYNEQF
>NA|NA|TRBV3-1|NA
ASSQEAGDNEQF
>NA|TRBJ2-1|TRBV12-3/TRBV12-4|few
ASSLADFYNEQF
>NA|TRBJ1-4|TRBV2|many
ASSLEGLGGEKLF
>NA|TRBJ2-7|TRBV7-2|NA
ASSLTGHEQY
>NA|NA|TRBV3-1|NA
ASDSLGGGETQY
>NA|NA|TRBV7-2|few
ASSLGNFATYEQY
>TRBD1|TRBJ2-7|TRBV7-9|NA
ASSSLKGALRNEQY
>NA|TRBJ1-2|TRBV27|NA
ASSFSRRDIYGYT
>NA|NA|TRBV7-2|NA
ASSNQGVGEQF
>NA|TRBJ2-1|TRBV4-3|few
ASSQTNNEQF
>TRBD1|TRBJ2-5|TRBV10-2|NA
ASSAESRDRTF
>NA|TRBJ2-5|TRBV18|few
ASSPATRETQY
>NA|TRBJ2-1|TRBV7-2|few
ASSSRTQYNEQF
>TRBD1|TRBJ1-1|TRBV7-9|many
ASSWTGGFGMNTEAF